This paragraph reports one TCR beta chain. Its target is not known. Profiling relied on immunoSEQ multiplex PCR, and the TCRdb table lists in-frame clones only, not all of them. This table has some 1,900,000 clones, about 95% appearing once. The data were taken from a study of shared clonotypes between healthy human individuals. Germline CDR1 reads MDHEN; CDR2 reads SYDVKM. Trimming cost V 2 bases and J 2 bases, with 12 bases left between them. This CDR3 comprises 15 residues. Naive CD8 isolation took CD45RO-negative cells positively selected for CCR7 and excluded terminally differentiated effector memory CD45RA+ cells. The donor cohort consisted entirely of Caucasian adults residing in Nashville, Tennessee. Study-level points and caveats: Sampling included only blood; tissue repertoires likely differ. Naive subsets generally had larger estimated richness than memory subsets.

The sequence was collected from a man between 18 and 35 years old in good health. The material sequenced was naive CD8+ T cells sorted from blood. This chain connects TRBV28 to TRBJ1-1, with D unresolved. CDR3 in DNA: TGTGCCAGCAGTTTAAAGGCAGCCGTCAACACTGAAGCTTTCTTT. It codes for CASSLKAAVNTEAFF.